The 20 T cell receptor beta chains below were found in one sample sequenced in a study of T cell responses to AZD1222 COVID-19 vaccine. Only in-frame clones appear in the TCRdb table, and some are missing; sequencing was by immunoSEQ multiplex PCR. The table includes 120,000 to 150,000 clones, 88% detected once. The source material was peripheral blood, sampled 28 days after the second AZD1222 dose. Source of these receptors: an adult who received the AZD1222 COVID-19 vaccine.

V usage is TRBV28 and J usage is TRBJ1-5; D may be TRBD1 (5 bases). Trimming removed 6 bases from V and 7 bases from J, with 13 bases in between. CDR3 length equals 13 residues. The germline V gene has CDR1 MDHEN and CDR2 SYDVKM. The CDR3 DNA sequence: TGTGCCAGCAGCCCAGGGTTAGGCCAGCCCCAGCATTTT. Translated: CASSPGLGQPQHF.

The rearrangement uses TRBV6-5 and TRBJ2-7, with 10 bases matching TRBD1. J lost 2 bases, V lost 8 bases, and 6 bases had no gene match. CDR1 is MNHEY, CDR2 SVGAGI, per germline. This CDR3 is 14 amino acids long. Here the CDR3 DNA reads TGTGCCAGCTGCACCGGGACAGGGGCCTACGAGCAGTACTTC. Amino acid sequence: CASCTGTGAYEQYF.

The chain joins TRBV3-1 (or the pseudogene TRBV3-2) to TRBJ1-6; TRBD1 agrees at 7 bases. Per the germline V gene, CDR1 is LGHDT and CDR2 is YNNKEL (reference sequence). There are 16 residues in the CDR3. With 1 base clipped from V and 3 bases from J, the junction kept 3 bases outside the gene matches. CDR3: CASSQAGTDYNSPLHF. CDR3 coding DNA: TGTGCCAGCAGCCAAGCCGGGACAGACTATAATTCACCCCTCCACTTT.

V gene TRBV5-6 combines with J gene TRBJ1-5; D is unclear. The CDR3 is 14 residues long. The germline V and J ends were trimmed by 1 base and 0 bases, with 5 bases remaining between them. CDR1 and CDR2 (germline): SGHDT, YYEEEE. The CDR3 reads CASSLFYSNQPQHF. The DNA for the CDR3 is TGTGCCAGCAGCTTGTTCTATAGCAATCAGCCCCAGCATTTT.

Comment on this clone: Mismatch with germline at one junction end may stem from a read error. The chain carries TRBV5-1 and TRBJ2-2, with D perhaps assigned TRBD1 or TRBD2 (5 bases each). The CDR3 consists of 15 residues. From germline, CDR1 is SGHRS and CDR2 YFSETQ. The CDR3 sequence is CASSFQGENAGELFF. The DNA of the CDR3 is TGCGCCAGCAGCTTCCAAGGGGAGAACGCCGGGGAGCTGTTTTTT.

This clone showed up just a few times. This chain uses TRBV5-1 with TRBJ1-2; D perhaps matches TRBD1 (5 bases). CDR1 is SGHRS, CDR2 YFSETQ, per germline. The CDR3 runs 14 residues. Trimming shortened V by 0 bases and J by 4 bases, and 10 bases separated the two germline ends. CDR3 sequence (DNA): TGCGCCAGCAGCTTGGAGACAGTCCGCTATGGCTACACCTTC. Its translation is CASSLETVRYGYTF.

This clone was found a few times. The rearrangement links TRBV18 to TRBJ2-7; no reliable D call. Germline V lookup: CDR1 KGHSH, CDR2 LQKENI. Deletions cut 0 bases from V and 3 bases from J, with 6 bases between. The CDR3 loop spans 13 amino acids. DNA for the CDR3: TGTGCCAGCTCACCACCTGGCTACTACGAGCAGTACTTC. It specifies CASSPPGYYEQYF. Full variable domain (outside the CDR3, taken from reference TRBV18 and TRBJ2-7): NAGVMQNPRHLVRRRGQEARLRCSPMKGHSHVYWYRQLPEEGLKFMVYLQKENIIDESGMPKERFSAEFPKEGPSILRIQQVVRGDSAAYFCASSPPGYYEQYFGPGTRLTVT.

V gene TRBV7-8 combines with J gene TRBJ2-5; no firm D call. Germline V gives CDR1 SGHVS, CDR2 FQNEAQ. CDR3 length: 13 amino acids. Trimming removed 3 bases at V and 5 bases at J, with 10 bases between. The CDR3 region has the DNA TGTGCCAGCAGCTTTTGGGCCTCGGAGACCCAGTACTTC. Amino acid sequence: CASSFWASETQYF.

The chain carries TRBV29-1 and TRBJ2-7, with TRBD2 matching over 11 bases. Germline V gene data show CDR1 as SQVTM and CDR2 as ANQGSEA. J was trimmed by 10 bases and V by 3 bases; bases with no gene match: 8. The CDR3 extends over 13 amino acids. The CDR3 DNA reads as TGCAGCGTTGACCTGGGACTAGCGGACGTTCAGTACTTC. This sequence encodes CSVDLGLADVQYF.

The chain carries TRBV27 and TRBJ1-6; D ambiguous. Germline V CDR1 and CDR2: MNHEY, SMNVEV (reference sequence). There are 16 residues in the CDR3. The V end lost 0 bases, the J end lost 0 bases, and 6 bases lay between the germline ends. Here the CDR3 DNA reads TGTGCCAGCAGTTTATCTACAGACTCCTATAATTCACCCCTCCACTTT. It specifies CASSLSTDSYNSPLHF.

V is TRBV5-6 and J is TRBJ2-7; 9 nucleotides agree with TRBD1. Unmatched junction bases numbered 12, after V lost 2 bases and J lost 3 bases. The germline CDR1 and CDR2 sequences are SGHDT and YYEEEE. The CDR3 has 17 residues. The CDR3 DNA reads TGTGCCAGCAGCTTTGGTTTCAGGGACAGGGATATCTACGAGCAGTACTTC. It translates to CASSFGFRDRDIYEQYF.

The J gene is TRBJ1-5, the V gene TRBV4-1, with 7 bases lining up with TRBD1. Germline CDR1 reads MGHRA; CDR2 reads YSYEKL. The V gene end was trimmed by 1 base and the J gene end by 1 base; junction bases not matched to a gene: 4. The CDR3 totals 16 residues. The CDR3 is CASSQGQGLSNQPQHF. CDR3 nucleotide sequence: TGCGCCAGCAGCCAAGGACAGGGACTGAGCAATCAGCCCCAGCATTTT.

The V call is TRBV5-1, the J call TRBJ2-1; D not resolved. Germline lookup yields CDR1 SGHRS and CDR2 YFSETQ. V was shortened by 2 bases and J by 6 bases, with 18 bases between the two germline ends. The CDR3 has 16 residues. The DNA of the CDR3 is TGCGCCAGCAGCTTTTACGGTGCAGAATCAATCAATGAGCAGTTCTTC. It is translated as CASSFYGAESINEQFF. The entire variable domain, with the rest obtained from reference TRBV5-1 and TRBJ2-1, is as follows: KAGVTQTPRYLIKTRGQQVTLSCSPISGHRSVSWYQQTPGQGLQFLFEYFSETQRNKGNFPGRFSGRQFSNSRSEMNVSTLELGDSALYLCASSFYGAESINEQFFGPGTRLTVL.

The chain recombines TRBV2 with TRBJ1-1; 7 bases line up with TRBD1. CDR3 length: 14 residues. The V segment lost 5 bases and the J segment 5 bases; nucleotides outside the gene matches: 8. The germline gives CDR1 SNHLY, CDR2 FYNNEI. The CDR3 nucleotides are TGTGCCAGCAGTCGACAGGGTAGAGAGACTGAAGCTTTCTTT. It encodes CASSRQGRETEAFF.

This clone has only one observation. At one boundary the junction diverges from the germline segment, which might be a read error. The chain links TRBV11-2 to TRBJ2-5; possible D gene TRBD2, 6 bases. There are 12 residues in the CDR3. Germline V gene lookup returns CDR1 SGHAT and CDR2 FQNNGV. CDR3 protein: CASSSTRFPPNF. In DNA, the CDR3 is TGTGCCAGCAGCTCGACTAGATTCCCCCCGAACTTC.

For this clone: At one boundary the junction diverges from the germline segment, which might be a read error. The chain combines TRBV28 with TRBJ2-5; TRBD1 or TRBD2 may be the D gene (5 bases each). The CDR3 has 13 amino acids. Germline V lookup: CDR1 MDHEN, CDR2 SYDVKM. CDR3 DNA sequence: TGTGCCAGCAGCGGGGCGGTCCAAGAGCCCCAGTACTTC. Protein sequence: CASSGAVQEPQYF. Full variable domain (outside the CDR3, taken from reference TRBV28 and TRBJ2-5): DVKVTQSSRYLVKRTGEKVFLECVQDMDHENMFWYRQDPGLGLRLIYFSYDVKMKEKGDIPEGYSVSREKKERFSLILESASTNQTSMYLCASSGAVQEPQYFGPGTRLLVL.

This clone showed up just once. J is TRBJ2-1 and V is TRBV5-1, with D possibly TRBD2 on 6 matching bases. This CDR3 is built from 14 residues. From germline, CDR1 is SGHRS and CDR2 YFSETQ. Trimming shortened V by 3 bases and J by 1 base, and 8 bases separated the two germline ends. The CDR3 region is CASSSGDSYNEQFF. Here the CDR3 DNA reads TGCGCCAGCAGCTCGGGGGATTCCTACAATGAGCAGTTCTTC. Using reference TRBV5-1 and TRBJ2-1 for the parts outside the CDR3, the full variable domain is KAGVTQTPRYLIKTRGQQVTLSCSPISGHRSVSWYQQTPGQGLQFLFEYFSETQRNKGNFPGRFSGRQFSNSRSEMNVSTLELGDSALYLCASSSGDSYNEQFFGPGTRLTVL.

Here the CDR3 reads CASSQEFGGDEQFF. CDR3 nucleotide sequence: TGCGCCAGCAGCCAAGAGTTTGGGGGCGATGAGCAGTTCTTC. V usage is TRBV4-3 and J usage is TRBJ2-1; a weak D match, TRBD1 (6 bases). CDR3 size: 14 residues. Trimming took 0 bases from V and 8 from J, leaving 11 bases between them. The germline gives CDR1 LGHNA, CDR2 YSLEER.

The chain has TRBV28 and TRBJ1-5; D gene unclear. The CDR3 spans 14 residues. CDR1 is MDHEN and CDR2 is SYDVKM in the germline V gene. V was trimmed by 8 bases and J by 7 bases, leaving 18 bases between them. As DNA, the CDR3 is TGTGCCAGCGAGGCCGGGCCCTTACCCCAGCCCCAGCATTTT. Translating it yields CASEAGPLPQPQHF.

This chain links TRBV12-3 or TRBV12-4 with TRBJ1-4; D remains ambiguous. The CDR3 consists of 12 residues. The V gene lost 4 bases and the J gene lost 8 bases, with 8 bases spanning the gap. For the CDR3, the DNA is TGTGCCAGCAGTTCAGCGGAGGAAAAACTGTTTTTT. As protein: CASSSAEEKLFF.